Detailed here is one TCR beta chain. RNA transcripts yielded amplified TCR beta CDR3 regions. The HTBI set primed first-round TCR CDR3 RT-PCR. TCRdb reanalysed the multiplex PCR reads using MiXCR and keeps one entry per CDR3 protein. The sample carries over 500,000 distinct CDR3 sequences, more than 15% recorded once. These data originate in a study of T cells in Graves' hyperthyroidism and ophthalmopathy. Study overall: Initial diagnosis, before any treatment, was when peripheral blood was collected.

CDR3 length: 14 residues. Germline assignment: CDR1 LGHDT and CDR2 YNNKEL (reference sequence). V lost 2 bases, J lost 2 bases, and 10 bases lay in between. The V and J genes are TRBV3-1 and TRBJ2-7; D is perhaps TRBD1 (6 bases). Source material: blood. The TCR originated in a woman aged 25 to 39 with Graves' ophthalmopathy. The CDR3 DNA is TGTGCCAGCAGCCAAACAGGGACAACCTACGAGCAGTACTTC. Translated, it gives CASSQTGTTYEQYF.